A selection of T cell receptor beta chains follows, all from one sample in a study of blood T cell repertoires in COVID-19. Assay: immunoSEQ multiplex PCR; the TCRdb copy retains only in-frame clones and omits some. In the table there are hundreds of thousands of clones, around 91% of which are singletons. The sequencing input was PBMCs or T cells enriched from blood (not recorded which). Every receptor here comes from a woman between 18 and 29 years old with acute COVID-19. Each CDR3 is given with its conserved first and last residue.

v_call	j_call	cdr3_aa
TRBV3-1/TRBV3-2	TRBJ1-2	CASSQDGTAGYTF
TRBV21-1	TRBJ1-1	CASSKNCTRGTEAFF
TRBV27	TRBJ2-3	CASSAGMNLDTQYF
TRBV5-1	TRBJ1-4	CASSLQETNEKLFF
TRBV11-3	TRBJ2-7	CASSFSGQTYEQYF
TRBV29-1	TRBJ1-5	CSVEVGQGGGGPQHF
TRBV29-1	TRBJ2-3	CSVDEVPVDTQYF
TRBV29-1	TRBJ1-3	CSVRFLNSGNTIYF
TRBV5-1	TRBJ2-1	CASWRGLAGPYNEQFF
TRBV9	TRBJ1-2	CASSRNRDGYTF
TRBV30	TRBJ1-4	CAWSADSNEKLFF
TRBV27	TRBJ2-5	CASSPPLSETQYF
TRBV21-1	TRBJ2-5	CASSKGVVTSGRRGGETQYF
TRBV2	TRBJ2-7	CASSPPKSGTNSYEQYF
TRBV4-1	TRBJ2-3	CASRLDGTGTTGTQYF
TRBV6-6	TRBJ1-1	CASSYGTLTEAFF
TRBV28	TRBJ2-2	CASSAGLAGELFF
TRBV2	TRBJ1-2	CASSETAGLGYGYTF
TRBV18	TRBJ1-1	CASSPSQGLDTEAFF
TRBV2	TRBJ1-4	CASLTARATNEKLFF
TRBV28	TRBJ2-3	CASSGGGEGTDTQYF
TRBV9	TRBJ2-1	CASSVNAGGNEQFF
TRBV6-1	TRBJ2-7	CASSELILDGTSGRRDEQYF
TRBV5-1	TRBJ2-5	CASSEDQETQYF
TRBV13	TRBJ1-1	CASSPHTAGAFF
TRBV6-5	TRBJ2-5	CASSWDRSQETQYF
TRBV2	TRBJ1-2	CASTEDRGYGYTF
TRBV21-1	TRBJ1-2	CASSRQGYGYTF
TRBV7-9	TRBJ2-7	CASSLGFRDEQYF
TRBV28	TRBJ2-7	CASSLIAGGGNEQYF
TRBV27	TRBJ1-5	CASSPITKSPNQPQHF
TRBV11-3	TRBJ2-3	CASSLGWDSLTTDTQYF
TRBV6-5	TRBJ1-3	CASSSRRGVDTIYF
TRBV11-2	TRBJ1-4	CASSTRQGQGKLFF
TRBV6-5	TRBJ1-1	CASTLTLNTEAFF
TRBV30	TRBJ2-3	CAWSAGGDTQYF
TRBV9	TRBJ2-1	CASSPHGVAGYNEQFF
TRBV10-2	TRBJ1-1	CASTRGVTEAFF
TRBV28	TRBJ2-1	CASSSLRLAGGVNNEQFF
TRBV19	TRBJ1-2	CASSMTRRAGGYGYTF
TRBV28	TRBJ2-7	CASVLSGGYEQYF
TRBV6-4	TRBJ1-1	CASSEDGQGAGRAFF
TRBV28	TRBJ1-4	CASSLRYLNEKLFF
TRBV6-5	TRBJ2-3	CASSLAPAGDTQYF
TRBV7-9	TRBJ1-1	CASSPRTGTEAFF
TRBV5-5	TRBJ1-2	CASSTGTGGHYGYTF